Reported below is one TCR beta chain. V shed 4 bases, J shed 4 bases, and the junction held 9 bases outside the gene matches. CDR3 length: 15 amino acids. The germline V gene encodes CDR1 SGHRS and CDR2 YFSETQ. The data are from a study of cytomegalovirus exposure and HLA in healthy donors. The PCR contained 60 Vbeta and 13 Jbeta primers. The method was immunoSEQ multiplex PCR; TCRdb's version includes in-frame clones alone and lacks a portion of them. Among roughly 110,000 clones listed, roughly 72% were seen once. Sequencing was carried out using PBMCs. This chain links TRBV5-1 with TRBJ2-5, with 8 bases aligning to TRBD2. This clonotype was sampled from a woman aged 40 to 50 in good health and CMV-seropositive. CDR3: CASSREGRERETQYF. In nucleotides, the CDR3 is TGCGCCAGCAGCCGGGAGGGCCGGGAAAGAGAGACCCAGTACTTC.